One and the same sample provided the 5 T cell receptor beta chains below, sequenced in a study of T cell repertoires in cytomegalovirus infection. TCRdb re-called the reads through MiXCR, storing one row per CDR3 protein. Of about 230,000 distinct CDR3 sequences listed, 6.5% are singletons. The sequenced sample was PBMCs. These receptor sequences come from a human donor in good health (CMV status not recorded). Some clones in this sample may be carry-over from other donors' samples.

This clonotype was detected ten times or more. The chain links TRBV7-2 to TRBJ1-1, with 7 bases that match TRBD1. CDR3 size: 13 residues. The V gene's germline CDR1 is SGHTA and CDR2 FQGNSA. V was clipped by 8 bases and J by 9 bases; unmatched bases: 12. The CDR3 DNA reads TGTGCCAGCGCCCCGGGACAGCGGATACAAGCTTTCTTT. It codes for CASAPGQRIQAFF.

This clonotype showed up just a few times. The J gene is TRBJ1-3, the V gene TRBV29-1; D is undetermined. The CDR3 extends over 15 amino acids. Germline V gene sequence: CDR1 SQVTM, CDR2 ANQGSEA. V lost 2 bases and J lost 8, with 19 bases in between. The CDR3: CSVESQTDPNYTIYF. Written as DNA, the CDR3 is TGCAGCGTTGAAAGCCAAACCGACCCAAATTACACCATATATTTT.

This clonotype was counted at least ten times. J is TRBJ1-5 and V is TRBV7-2; D is undetermined. Per the germline V gene, CDR1 is SGHTA and CDR2 is FQGNSA. The V end was cut by 5 bases, the J end by 2 bases, with 10 bases between. This CDR3 has 14 residues. The DNA for the CDR3 is TGTGCCAGCAGCGCCCGTGAGGGCAATCAGCCCCAGCATTTT. Protein product: CASSAREGNQPQHF.

This clonotype was seen a few times. The rearrangement uses TRBV12-3 or TRBV12-4 and TRBJ1-5; D is unresolved. V was shortened by 2 bases and J by 1 base, with 3 bases between the two germline ends. There are 13 residues in the CDR3. The CDR3 sequence is CASSLMSNQPQHF. In DNA form, the CDR3 reads TGTGCCAGCAGTTTAATGAGCAATCAGCCCCAGCATTTT.

This clonotype was found once. The rearrangement links TRBV4-2 to TRBJ2-3; D remains ambiguous. The CDR3 is 13 residues long. Trimming left V 1 base short and J 6 bases short, with 8 bases between. Germline V CDR1 and CDR2: LGHNA, YNFKEQ. In nucleotides, the CDR3 is TGTGCCAGCAGCCAAGCCTCAGCGGATACGCAGTATTTT. Protein product: CASSQASADTQYF.